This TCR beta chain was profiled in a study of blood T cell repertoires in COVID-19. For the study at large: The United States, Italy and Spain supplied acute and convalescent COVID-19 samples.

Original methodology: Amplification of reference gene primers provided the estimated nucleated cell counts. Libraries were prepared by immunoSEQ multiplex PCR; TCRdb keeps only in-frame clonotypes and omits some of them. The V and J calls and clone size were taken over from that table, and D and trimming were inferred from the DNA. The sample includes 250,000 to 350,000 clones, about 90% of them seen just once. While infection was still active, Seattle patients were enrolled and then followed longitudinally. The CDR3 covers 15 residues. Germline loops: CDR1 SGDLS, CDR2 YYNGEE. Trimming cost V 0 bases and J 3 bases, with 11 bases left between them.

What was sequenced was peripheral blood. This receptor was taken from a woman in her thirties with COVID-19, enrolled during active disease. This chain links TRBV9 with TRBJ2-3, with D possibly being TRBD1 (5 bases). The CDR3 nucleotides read TGTGCCAGCAGCGTAGCTCTCGACAGAACAGATACGCAGTATTTT. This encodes CASSVALDRTDTQYF. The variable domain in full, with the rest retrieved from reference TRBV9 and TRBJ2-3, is DSGVTQTPKHLITATGQRVTLRCSPRSGDLSVYWYQQSLDQGLQFLIQYYNGEERAKGNILERFSAQQFPDLHSELNLSSLELGDSALYFCASSVALDRTDTQYFGPGTRLTVL.